These T cell receptor beta chains were read from a single sample in a study of blood T cell repertoires in COVID-19. The assay was immunoSEQ multiplex PCR, and TCRdb's table has in-frame clones only and misses some. Among around 97,000 clones listed, around nine tenths were seen once. Source material: peripheral blood. These receptors originate from an elderly woman in a cohort sampled during active COVID-19. Both conserved end residues are part of each CDR3. A D gene is named only where the DNA matches it firmly. The listing skips clone size in some rows; elsewhere it reads once, few, many or a size class.

D,V,J,size,DNA,CDR3
TRBD2,TRBV13,TRBJ2-1,.,TGTGCCAGCAGCTTCGGACTAGCGGGTCGTCACAATGAGCAGTTCTTC,CASSFGLAGRHNEQFF
TRBD1,TRBV5-4,TRBJ1-3,once,TGTGCCAGCAGCCGTGACAGGGGGCTTGGAAACACCATATATTTT,CASSRDRGLGNTIYF
TRBD1,TRBV5-4,TRBJ1-1,once,TGTGCCAGCAGCTTTCCAGGGGGACTCACTGAAGCTTTCTTT,CASSFPGGLTEAFF
TRBD1,TRBV4-2,TRBJ1-2,.,TGTGCCAGCAGCCAAGGACAGGGGGATAACTATGGCTACACCTTC,CASSQGQGDNYGYTF
TRBD1,TRBV3-1/TRBV3-2,TRBJ1-1,.,TGTGCCAGCAGCCAAGGGACAGGGCAAAATACTGAAGCTTTCTTT,CASSQGTGQNTEAFF
TRBD1,TRBV30,TRBJ2-7,.,TGTGCCTGGACCGGACAGGGGGTCGACGAGCAGTACTTC,CAWTGQGVDEQYF
TRBD2,TRBV18,TRBJ2-3,.,TGTGCCAGCTCACACCTCTGGACTAGCGGGAGGTGGCCCCCCAGCACAGATACGCAGTATTTT,CASSHLWTSGRWPPSTDTQYF
TRBD2,TRBV11-3,TRBJ2-1,.,TGTGCCAGCAGCTTAGGACTAGCGGGAGGGACTTACAATGAGCAGTTCTTC,CASSLGLAGGTYNEQFF
.,TRBV6-1,TRBJ2-3,few,TGTGCCAGCAGTGACCAGCGGTCTCACACAGATACGCAGTATTTT,CASSDQRSHTDTQYF
TRBD1,TRBV6-5,TRBJ2-7,.,TGTGCCAGCAGTTACGTGTACAGGGGGCAGTACGAGCAGTACTTC,CASSYVYRGQYEQYF
TRBD1,TRBV18,TRBJ2-6,.,TGTGCCAGCTCACGACAGGGACCGCACTCTGGGGCCAACGTCCTGACTTTC,CASSRQGPHSGANVLTF
TRBD2,TRBV7-9,TRBJ2-1,.,TGTGCCAGCAGCTTAGTGGCGGGAGAGCATGAGCAGTTCTTC,CASSLVAGEHEQFF
TRBD2,TRBV27,TRBJ2-3,.,TGTGCCAGCAGTTTATTACTAGCGGGGGGTTTGGGCACAGATACGCAGTATTTT,CASSLLLAGGLGTDTQYF
TRBD1,TRBV5-6,TRBJ1-5,.,TGTGCCAGCAGCTTGCTGTGGGGACAGGGGAATAATCAGCCCCAGCATTTT,CASSLLWGQGNNQPQHF
TRBD2,TRBV27,TRBJ2-1,once,TGTGCCAGCAGTTTAACCCCACCAATCGGACTAGTCAATCCTGAGCAGTTCTTC,CASSLTPPIGLVNPEQFF
.,TRBV4-2,TRBJ1-2,.,TGTGCCAGCAGCCAAGAGAGCATACGAGGAGGTGGATATAACTATGGCTACACCTTC,CASSQESIRGGGYNYGYTF
TRBD2,TRBV7-2,TRBJ2-2,.,TGTGCCAGCAGCCCATTAGGGACTAGCGGGAGTGCCGGGGAGCTGTTTTTT,CASSPLGTSGSAGELFF
TRBD2,TRBV14,TRBJ2-7,.,TGTGCCAGCAGCCAAGGACTAGCGAACTCCTACGAGCAGTACTTC,CASSQGLANSYEQYF
.,TRBV3-1/TRBV3-2,TRBJ2-2,.,TGTGCCAGCAGCCAAGGAGCGGCCCGCGTTCGATTCACCGGGGAGCTGTTTTTT,CASSQGAARVRFTGELFF
TRBD1,TRBV6-6,TRBJ2-5,.,TGTGCCAGCAGGGGACAGGGTGAGACCCAGTACTTC,CASRGQGETQYF
TRBD1,TRBV5-1,TRBJ2-3,.,TGCGCCAGCAGCCCCGGGACAGCCCGAGATACGCAGTATTTT,CASSPGTARDTQYF
.,TRBV6-6,TRBJ1-6,.,TGTGCCACCATCGGGAAGAATTCACCCCTCCACTTT,CATIGKNSPLHF
.,TRBV9,TRBJ1-3,.,TGTGCCAGCAGCGTAGCGGGTTCAGGAACACGGGGTCGCTCTGGAAACACCATATATTTT,CASSVAGSGTRGRSGNTIYF
.,TRBV2,TRBJ2-6,few,TGTGCCAGAGACAGAGGCACTGGGGCCAACGTCCTGACTTTC,CARDRGTGANVLTF
TRBD1,TRBV19,TRBJ1-6,.,TGTGCCAGTAGTATTCGGTGGGACAGGGATAATTCACCCCTCCACTTT,CASSIRWDRDNSPLHF
TRBD1,TRBV5-6,TRBJ2-7,.,TGTGCCAGCAGCGCTGGACAGGGGACATACGAGCAGTACTTC,CASSAGQGTYEQYF
.,TRBV4-1,TRBJ1-4,.,TGCGCCAGCAGCCAAGCTTCGGGACACATTAATGAAAAACTGTTTTTT,CASSQASGHINEKLFF
TRBD1,TRBV28,TRBJ2-1,.,TGTGCCAGCAGTTTATGGGGACAGGGGGCTGCTGGTGAGCAGTTCTTC,CASSLWGQGAAGEQFF
.,TRBV10-1,TRBJ1-4,.,TGCGCCAGCAGTGAGTCGAGCAGGAATGAAAAACTGTTTTTT,CASSESSRNEKLFF
TRBD2,TRBV5-4,TRBJ2-7,.,TGTGCCAGCAGCCGTCCGGGGGGTAACTACGAGCAGTACTTC,CASSRPGGNYEQYF
.,TRBV7-8,TRBJ1-1,.,TGTGCCAGCAGCTTAGCACCCTGGGAGGGTGGGGGTGAAGCTTTCTTT,CASSLAPWEGGGEAFF
TRBD2,TRBV4-1,TRBJ2-1,.,TGCGCCAGCAGCCAAGATTTAGCGGGCAACTCCTACAATGAGCAGTTCTTC,CASSQDLAGNSYNEQFF